Listed below are T cell receptor beta chains from one sample, sequenced in a study of CD8 T cells in Susac syndrome. TCRdb recomputed calls from the immunoSEQ multiplex PCR reads with MiXCR, one row per CDR3 protein. The profile shows a few hundred thousand distinct CDR3 sequences, more than 85% of them singletons. Sequenced sample: CD8+ T cells from PBMCs. These receptors came from a human donor with multiple sclerosis. Both conserved end residues are part of each CDR3. D genes are given only for firm matches. The size entry is marked missing in some rows and otherwise reads once, few, many or a size class.

d_call	v_call	clone_size	j_call	cdr3_nt	cdr3_aa
.	TRBV5-6	.	TRBJ1-5	TGTGCCAGCAGCTTGGCGGGCAACAATCAGCCCCAGCATTTT	CASSLAGNNQPQHF
TRBD2	TRBV20-1	once	TRBJ2-1	TGCAGTGCTAGAGATGGGGTAGCGGGGGGGCTGGTGCAGTTCTTC	CSARDGVAGGLVQFF
.	TRBV29-1	.	TRBJ1-5	TGCAGCGTTGAAGACCAGGATCAGCCCCAGCATTTT	CSVEDQDQPQHF
.	TRBV27	.	TRBJ2-3	TGTGCCAGCAACCCCTATACGGAGAGCACAGATACGCAGTATTTT	CASNPYTESTDTQYF
.	TRBV18	.	TRBJ1-1	TGTGCCAGCTCACCGGGGCCCAGGCGGGACACTGAAGCTTTCTTT	CASSPGPRRDTEAFF
.	TRBV27	.	TRBJ2-5	TGTGCCAGCAGTTTATGGGCAGGAGAAGAGACCCAGTACTTC	CASSLWAGEETQYF
TRBD1	TRBV10-3	.	TRBJ1-1	TGTGCCATCAGGGTAGGAGGACAGGGACTTAACACTGAAGCTTTCTTT	CAIRVGGQGLNTEAFF
.	TRBV7-6	.	TRBJ1-6	TGTGCCAGCAGCTTAGGCGCGGGCCCCTATAATTCACCCCTCCACTTT	CASSLGAGPYNSPLHF
TRBD2	TRBV9	.	TRBJ2-1	TGTGCCAGCAGCGTAGCGCGCGGGACTAGCGGGATTGGGTCCTACAATGAGCAGTTCTTC	CASSVARGTSGIGSYNEQFF
TRBD2	TRBV7-9	.	TRBJ2-5	TGTGCCAGCAGCTCCTCCGTGACTAGCGGGGGGGCGGGGACCCAGTACTTC	CASSSSVTSGGAGTQYF
.	TRBV2	.	TRBJ1-2	TGTGCCAGCAGCCCCGGAGGGGCGTTTGGCTACACCTTC	CASSPGGAFGYTF
.	TRBV7-3	.	TRBJ1-1	TGTGCCAGCAGCTTAACTGGGGTGGGAAGGGATGCTTGGCGTGACACTGAAGCTTTCTTT	CASSLTGVGRDAWRDTEAFF
.	TRBV4-1	.	TRBJ2-2	TGCGCCAGCAGCCAAGATAGGGGTACCGCCGGGGAGCTGTTTTTT	CASSQDRGTAGELFF
.	TRBV19	.	TRBJ1-3	TGTGCCAGCCAAACACCATACTCTGGAAACACCATATATTTT	CASQTPYSGNTIYF
TRBD1	TRBV6-5	.	TRBJ2-7	TGTGCCAGCAGTGCACAGACAGGGACCGAGCAGTACTTC	CASSAQTGTEQYF
.	TRBV3-1	.	TRBJ1-1	TGTGCCAGCAGCCAAGAATTCCCAGGGCCGAACACTGAAGCTTTCTTT	CASSQEFPGPNTEAFF
TRBD2	TRBV19	.	TRBJ2-1	TGTGCCAGTACTGACGAGGCGGGAGGGGGCAATGAGCAGTTCTTC	CASTDEAGGGNEQFF
.	TRBV11-3	.	TRBJ1-1	TGTGCCACCGAAAACACTGAAGCTTTCTTT	CATENTEAFF
.	TRBV20-1	once	TRBJ1-1	TGCAGTGCTAGATTGGGCACTGAAGCTTTCTTT	CSARLGTEAFF
.	TRBV27	.	TRBJ1-5	TGTGCCAGCAGTTTACTCCTCAATCAGCCCCAGCATTTT	CASSLLLNQPQHF
.	TRBV7-9	.	TRBJ1-1	TGTGCCAGCAGCAGCGGAGGGGGGATCACTGAAGCTTTCTTT	CASSSGGGITEAFF
TRBD1	TRBV2	.	TRBJ2-7	TGTGCCAGCAGTGACGACAGGGTCTCCTACGAGCAGTACTTC	CASSDDRVSYEQYF
.	TRBV14	.	TRBJ2-7	TGTGCCAGCAGCCCGGAGTTCAGATCCTACGAGCAGTACTTC	CASSPEFRSYEQYF
TRBD1	TRBV9	.	TRBJ1-1	TGTGCCAGCAGCGTAGCCCCAGAGACAGGGGGGACGCCTGAAGCTTTCTTT	CASSVAPETGGTPEAFF
.	TRBV27	.	TRBJ2-7	TGTGCCAGCAGTCTCACAGGTCTAGCCTCCGCCGAGCAGTACTTC	CASSLTGLASAEQYF
.	TRBV19	.	TRBJ1-3	TGTGCCAGTAGTCCCTACGGACGGAGCTCTGGAAACACCATATATTTT	CASSPYGRSSGNTIYF
TRBD2	TRBV7-6	.	TRBJ2-2	TGTGCCAGCAGCTTAGCGACAGCGGGACCGAACACCGGGGAGCTGTTTTTT	CASSLATAGPNTGELFF
TRBD1	TRBV19	.	TRBJ2-7	TGTGCCAGCAGGGGGCCGGGGGACGAGCAGTACTTC	CASRGPGDEQYF
TRBD2	TRBV7-3	.	TRBJ2-3	TGTGCCAGCAGCGAGGGACTAGCGGGCACAGATACGCAGTATTTT	CASSEGLAGTDTQYF
.	TRBV7-9	few	TRBJ2-2	TGTGCCAGCAGCCAATCGGCTACCGGGGAGCTGTTTTTT	CASSQSATGELFF
TRBD2	TRBV27	.	TRBJ2-3	TGTGCCAGCAGTCCACTAGCGGGGTACACAGATACGCAGTATTTT	CASSPLAGYTDTQYF
.	TRBV4-2	.	TRBJ1-1	TGTGCCAGCAGCCAGATATTGACAGTCGAGAACACTGAAGCTTTCTTT	CASSQILTVENTEAFF
.	TRBV19	.	TRBJ1-2	TGTGCCAGTCACCATACCGGGACGGACTTCTCGGCGGGCGGCTACACCTTC	CASHHTGTDFSAGGYTF
.	TRBV19	.	TRBJ2-7	TGTGCCAGTAGTACCACACCGGGCGGCTCCTACGAGCAGTACTTC	CASSTTPGGSYEQYF
.	TRBV6-5	.	TRBJ2-2	TGTGCCAGCAGTTACGGGGGTTCCGGGGAGCTGTTTTTT	CASSYGGSGELFF
.	TRBV6-1	once	TRBJ2-1	TGTGCCAGCACCTCGGACTTCCCCAATGAGCAGTTCTTC	CASTSDFPNEQFF
.	TRBV24-1	.	TRBJ1-5	TGTGCCACCTCCCTTGGGGGGCCCCAGCCCCAGCATTTT	CATSLGGPQPQHF
.	TRBV12-3/TRBV12-4	.	TRBJ2-7	TGTGCCAGCAGTTGGGCCCCGTACGAGCAGTACTTC	CASSWAPYEQYF
.	TRBV13	.	TRBJ2-7	TGTGTACGGATAGGGGAGCAGTACTTC	CVRIGEQYF
.	TRBV29-1	.	TRBJ2-7	TGCAGCGTCGTGCAGGGGTCCGGGTTAGGCGAGCAGTACTTC	CSVVQGSGLGEQYF
.	TRBV2	.	TRBJ2-3	TGTGCCAGCAGTGAAGGGGCGGCGGTCCCCAGCACAGATACGCAGTATTTT	CASSEGAAVPSTDTQYF
.	TRBV9	.	TRBJ1-1	TGTGCCAGCAGCGTAGGACAGATGAACACTGAAGCTTTCTTT	CASSVGQMNTEAFF
.	TRBV2	.	TRBJ2-7	TGTGCCAGCAGTGAATCTCCCTCGAGGGACTACGAGCAGTACTTC	CASSESPSRDYEQYF
.	TRBV13	.	TRBJ2-1	TGTGCCAGCAGCGCCTACAGCTACAATGAGCAGTTCTTC	CASSAYSYNEQFF
.	TRBV4-3	.	TRBJ2-3	TGCGCCAGCAGCCAAGATGACCGGATCACAGATACGCAGTATTTT	CASSQDDRITDTQYF
TRBD2	TRBV27	once	TRBJ2-7	TGTGCCAGCAGCCTACGAGGGACTAATCCTTTCTACGAGCAGTACTTC	CASSLRGTNPFYEQYF
.	TRBV4-2	.	TRBJ1-2	TGTGCCAGCAGCCAAGTCAAAGGACAAGGGGCCGGCTACACCTTC	CASSQVKGQGAGYTF